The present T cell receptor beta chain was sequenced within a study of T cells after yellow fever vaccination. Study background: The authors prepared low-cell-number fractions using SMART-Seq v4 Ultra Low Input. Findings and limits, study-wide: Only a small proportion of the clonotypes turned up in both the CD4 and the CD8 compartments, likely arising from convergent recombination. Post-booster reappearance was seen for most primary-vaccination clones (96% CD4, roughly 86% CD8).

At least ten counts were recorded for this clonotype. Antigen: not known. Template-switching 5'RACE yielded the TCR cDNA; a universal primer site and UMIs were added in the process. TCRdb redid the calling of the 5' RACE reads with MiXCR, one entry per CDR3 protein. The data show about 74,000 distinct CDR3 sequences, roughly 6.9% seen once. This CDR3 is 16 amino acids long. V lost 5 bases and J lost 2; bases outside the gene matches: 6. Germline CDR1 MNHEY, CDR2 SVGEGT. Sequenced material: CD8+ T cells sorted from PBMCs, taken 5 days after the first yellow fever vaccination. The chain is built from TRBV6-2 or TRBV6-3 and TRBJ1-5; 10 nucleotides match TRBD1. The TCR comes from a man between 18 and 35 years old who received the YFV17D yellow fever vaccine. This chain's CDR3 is CASSKRQGAGNQPQHF. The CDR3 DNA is TGTGCCAGCAGTAAAAGACAGGGGGCGGGCAATCAGCCCCAGCATTTT.